This T cell receptor (beta chain) originates from a study of T-cell memory formation after mild COVID-19 (dated by TCRdb to about 2021). Looking at the study overall: Most TCR sequence clusters were specific to one of the two donors. In two donors, T-cell clones that expanded and contracted after mild COVID-19 were tracked by sequencing TCRalpha and TCRbeta repertoires over time. The cohort comprised two young, previously healthy adult volunteers, one female and one male.

General study outcomes and caveats: The second-wave clones that peaked on day 37 were not confirmed to be SARS-CoV-2 specific. Contracting CD4+ clones appeared mostly in the CM and EM memory subsets, whereas CD8+ clones were enriched in EMRA. Only two mild cases were covered by the study, and larger cohorts that include severe cases with pre-infection samples were considered necessary. Some responding clones were found in pre-infection memory, which suggests that pre-existing cross-reactive memory T cells took part in the SARS-CoV-2 response. From day 15 to 85, contracting clones showed balanced CD4/CD8 phenotypes, whereas a second wave of clones that expanded from day 15 to 37 leaned towards CD4+.

Remarks on this clonotype: Its target antigen remains unknown. The input lacks base qualities; no much larger clone sits a single base away.

Instrument on record: Illumina NovaSeq 6000. TCRalpha and TCRbeta cDNA libraries were built by 5'RACE with constant-segment primers, adding sample barcodes and unique molecular identifiers. RNA was extracted from every sample with Trizol reagent. The libraries were amplified in two PCR steps, and the second step added a second sample barcode and Illumina TruSeq adapters. The libraries were sequenced on an Illumina NovaSeq using 2 x 150 bp paired-end reads. Turning to the authors' computational methods: With migec v1.2.7, reads were demultiplexed and then collapsed into UMI-guided consensus sequences. With mixcr v2.1.11, UMI consensuses were aligned to TRA and TRB V and J templates and assembled into clonotypes. A clonotype was counted as expanded or contracted only if both edgeR and NoisET called the change significant, with noise models trained on biological replicates. For edgeR calls, the cutoffs were a false discovery rate-adjusted p below 0.01 and a log2 fold-change threshold of 1. As an exploratory analysis of dynamics, max-normalized trajectories of the 1000 most abundant clonotypes were examined by PCA with hierarchical clustering. The CD4 or CD8 phenotype of responding clones was assigned using the separately sequenced CD4+ and CD8+ repertoires. The raw public reads went through TCRdb reprocessing: fastp at Q25, MiXCR clone calling, in-frame beta chains kept. Each entry merges the rows of one CDR3 protein and shows their most common DNA and genes. V and J calls and clone size were set by TCRdb, not the authors. This sample has some 410,000 distinct CDR3 sequences in its table, and roughly a quarter of those were observed once. Of the sample, around 13% is held by the ten largest clones.

PBMCs were isolated by Ficoll-Paque density gradient centrifugation. V lost 0 bases and J lost 5 bases; the stretch between them is 11 bases long. Counted from cysteine to phenylalanine, this CDR3 has 15 amino acids. The retained sequence is limited to the CDR3, 45 bases, with the frame set at the first base. The germline V gene supplies CDR1 SGDLS and CDR2 YYNGEE. Sequenced material: PBMCs or a T cell subset sorted from them (not recorded which). The rearranged chain carries TRBV9 and TRBJ1-4; a tentative D match to TRBD1 spans 6 bases. The sequence was obtained from an adult woman who had mild COVID-19 (a few samples of this study predate the infection). The sample titles of this study are shuffled in the database, so cell type and time point are left out; the donor was told from shared clones. Here the CDR3 is given as CASSVGGRGNEKLFF. The nucleotide sequence is TGTGCCAGCAGCGTAGGGGGCAGGGGAAATGAAAAACTGTTTTTT. Full variable domain (CDR3 extended with the reference TRBV9 and TRBJ1-4 proteins): DSGVTQTPKHLITATGQRVTLRCSPRSGDLSVYWYQQSLDQGLQFLIQYYNGEERAKGNILERFSAQQFPDLHSELNLSSLELGDSALYFCASSVGGRGNEKLFFGSGTQLSVL.